A single sample gave rise to the 32 T cell receptor beta chains below, sequenced in a study of blood T cell repertoires in COVID-19. This table comes from immunoSEQ multiplex PCR, and its TCRdb copy is limited to in-frame clones, with some not included. The table records around 46,000 clones, 80% to 90% of them present only once. Source material: peripheral blood. Receptors were obtained from a woman aged 80 or over with COVID-19, enrolled during active disease.

This chain uses TRBV9 with TRBJ2-2; 8 nucleotides line up with TRBD1. The CDR3 spans 16 residues. V shed 1 base and J 0 bases; nucleotides not matched to a gene: 2. CDR1 and CDR2 from the germline V gene are SGDLS and YYNGEE. CDR3 DNA: TGTGCCAGCAGCGTAAGGGGACAGGCGAACACCGGGGAGCTGTTTTTT. Protein sequence: CASSVRGQANTGELFF.

This sequence joins TRBV6-6 and TRBJ1-5, with D perhaps matching TRBD1 (5 bases). The CDR3 consists of 16 residues. Germline assignment: CDR1 MNHNY and CDR2 SVGAGI (reference sequence). The germline V and J ends were trimmed by 7 bases and 0 bases, with 16 bases remaining between them. The CDR3 DNA is TGTGCCAGCACCGGTGGGGGGATTTATAGCAATCAGCCCCAGCATTTT. Residues: CASTGGGIYSNQPQHF.

The chain is built from TRBV5-4 and TRBJ2-7; TRBD1 agrees at 9 bases. CDR1 and CDR2 (germline): SGHNT, YYREEE (reference sequence). V lost 4 bases to trimming and J lost 7 bases; unmatched junction nucleotides: 15. The CDR3 extends over 16 amino acids. The CDR3 DNA reads as TGTGCCAGCAGCCCGGGTACTACAGGGGGCGTCGGGGAGCAGTACTTC. Amino acids: CASSPGTTGGVGEQYF.

The table lists this clone with a count of one. V and J are TRBV6-4 and TRBJ2-3, with TRBD1 identical over 9 bases. CDR3 length: 13 amino acids. Trimming took 5 bases from V and 6 from J; bases not matched to a gene: 3. CDR1 and CDR2 from the germline V gene are MRHNA and SNTAGT. CDR3 protein: CASSRDRVDTQYF. The DNA of the CDR3 is TGTGCCAGCAGTAGGGACAGGGTGGATACGCAGTATTTT.

V gene TRBV28 combines with J gene TRBJ2-7; 7 nucleotides agree with TRBD1. Germline-derived CDR1 and CDR2 are MDHEN and SYDVKM. The CDR3 contains 17 residues. Unmatched junction bases numbered 17, after V lost 7 bases and J lost 2 bases. The CDR3 reads CASTPLAAAGGPYEQYF. DNA for the CDR3: TGTGCCAGCACTCCTCTGGCCGCGGCAGGGGGTCCCTACGAGCAGTACTTC.

This sequence joins TRBV6-6 and TRBJ2-1; 13 bases are a match to TRBD2. CDR1 is MNHNY, CDR2 SVGAGI, per germline (reference sequence). V was pared by 6 bases and J by 0 bases, with 17 bases of the junction left unmatched. The CDR3 is made up of 21 amino acids. The CDR3 reads CASSTDRGLAGRLSSYNEQFF. The CDR3 nucleotides read TGTGCCAGCAGCACGGACAGGGGACTAGCGGGGAGGTTGTCCTCCTACAATGAGCAGTTCTTC.

The rearrangement uses TRBV6-4 and TRBJ2-1; TRBD2 agrees at 8 bases. CDR1 MRHNA and CDR2 SNTAGT come from the germline V gene. Unmatched junction bases numbered 8, after V lost 0 bases and J lost 7 bases. CDR3 size: 16 residues. The CDR3 DNA reads TGTGCCAGCAGTGACTCGCGCGGGGGGTATGGGAATGAGCAGTTCTTC. Its translation is CASSDSRGGYGNEQFF.

V is TRBV7-9 and J is TRBJ2-7; tentative D call: TRBD2 (6 bases). Germline assignment: CDR1 SEHNR and CDR2 FQNEAQ (reference sequence). The CDR3 length is 15 residues. Trimming shortened V by 0 bases and J by 1 base, and 10 bases separated the two germline ends. The CDR3 DNA reads as TGTGCCAGCAGCTTAGCGCGGGGCGCTTCCTACGAGCAGTACTTC. This codes for CASSLARGASYEQYF.

The chain uses TRBV9 and TRBJ2-2, with 11 bases lining up with TRBD1. The length of the CDR3 is 17 residues. Germline V gene sequence: CDR1 SGDLS, CDR2 YYNGEE. V was clipped by 4 bases and J by 3 bases; unmatched bases: 8. The CDR3 loop reads CASSIGQGAMDTGELFF. As DNA, the CDR3 is TGTGCCAGCAGCATTGGACAGGGGGCAATGGACACCGGGGAGCTGTTTTTT.

V is TRBV4-3 and J is TRBJ2-1; TRBD2 might be the D (7 bases). CDR1 and CDR2 (germline): LGHNA, YSLEER. Between the trimmed V and J ends, which lost 2 bases and 5 bases, there was a span of 16 bases. The CDR3 sequence is 16 residues long. The CDR3 DNA reads TGCGCCAGCAGCCAATCCCGGGGGGCCGGGGACAATGAGCAGTTCTTC. It encodes CASSQSRGAGDNEQFF.

V usage is TRBV5-1 and J usage is TRBJ1-2, with TRBD1 as a possible D gene (5 bases). From germline, CDR1 is SGHRS and CDR2 YFSETQ. The length of the CDR3 is 13 residues. V was shortened by 0 bases and J by 8 bases, with 11 bases between the two germline ends. The CDR3 region is CASSLAGSEGYTF. The CDR3 coding sequence is TGCGCCAGCAGCTTGGCAGGGTCAGAAGGCTACACCTTC.

The genes are TRBV6-5 and TRBJ1-5, with 7 bases aligning to TRBD1. V gave up 6 bases and J gave up 2 bases; unmatched junction bases: 7. The V gene's germline CDR1 is MNHEY and CDR2 SVGAGI. This CDR3 has 15 amino acids. This CDR3 reads CASRDSRGGNQPQHF. DNA for the CDR3: TGTGCCAGCAGAGATTCCAGGGGGGGCAATCAGCCCCAGCATTTT.

The chain joins TRBV19 to TRBJ2-7; D may be TRBD2 (6 bases). The CDR3 length is 15 residues. The V end lost 3 bases, the J end lost 1 base, and 13 bases lay between the germline ends. Germline CDR1 is LNHDA and CDR2 is SQIVND (reference sequence). This CDR3 is CASSMGGTVSYEQYF. The DNA for the CDR3 is TGTGCCAGTAGTATGGGAGGTACCGTTTCCTACGAGCAGTACTTC.

The CDR3 DNA is TGTGCCAGCAGATTTACCGGGACAAGACCTGAAGCTTTCTTT. Protein sequence: CASRFTGTRPEAFF. The chain recombines TRBV7-2 with TRBJ1-1; perhaps TRBD1 as D (6 bases). Germline lookup yields CDR1 SGHTA and CDR2 FQGNSA. The CDR3 extends over 14 amino acids. Trimming took 6 bases from V and 6 from J, leaving 17 bases between them.

There are a few counts of this clone. The rearrangement links TRBV7-2 to TRBJ2-7; D is ambiguous. Germline V gene sequence: CDR1 SGHTA, CDR2 FQGNSA. V lost 5 bases and J lost 4, with 6 bases in between. This CDR3 contains 11 residues. The CDR3 DNA is TGTGCCAGCAGCCCGGAGTACGAGCAGTACTTC. It yields the protein CASSPEYEQYF.

The rearrangement links TRBV28 to TRBJ2-7, with TRBD1 identical over 11 bases. CDR1 is MDHEN and CDR2 is SYDVKM in the germline V gene. Unmatched junction bases numbered 8, after V lost 6 bases and J lost 4 bases. CDR3 length equals 15 residues. The CDR3 nucleotides are TGTGCCAGCAGCCTATGGGGGACAGGGGGGTACGAGCAGTACTTC. Protein: CASSLWGTGGYEQYF.

The chain couples TRBV29-1 to TRBJ2-3, with TRBD1 matching 8 bases. J was trimmed by 1 base and V by 5 bases; bases with no gene match: 5. The CDR3 contains 14 residues. Per germline, CDR1 SQVTM and CDR2 ANQGSEA. The CDR3 DNA reads as TGCAGCGTTACCGGACAGGGAGGCACAGATACGCAGTATTTT. As protein: CSVTGQGGTDTQYF.

The genes are TRBV18 and TRBJ2-7, with D perhaps TRBD2 (6 bases). The V gene lost 4 bases and the J gene lost 3 bases, with 10 bases spanning the gap. Germline V gene lookup returns CDR1 KGHSH and CDR2 LQKENI. The CDR3 is 13 amino acids. CDR3 sequence reads: CASSRGGNYEQYF. CDR3 nucleotides: TGTGCCAGCTCACGTGGGGGGAACTACGAGCAGTACTTC. Together with reference TRBV18 and TRBJ2-7, the CDR3 gives the full variable domain: NAGVMQNPRHLVRRRGQEARLRCSPMKGHSHVYWYRQLPEEGLKFMVYLQKENIIDESGMPKERFSAEFPKEGPSILRIQQVVRGDSAAYFCASSRGGNYEQYFGPGTRLTVT.

The chain employs TRBV6-1 and TRBJ2-7; D remains unclear. This CDR3 is 13 amino acids long. CDR1 MNHNS and CDR2 SASEGT come from the germline V gene. Trimming cost V 1 base and J 4 bases, with 8 bases left between them. This CDR3 reads CASSEGPRYEQYF. The CDR3 DNA follows: TGTGCCAGCAGTGAAGGCCCGAGGTACGAGCAGTACTTC.

This chain uses TRBV6-5 with TRBJ2-1, with TRBD2 identical over 7 bases. Germline CDR1 is MNHEY and CDR2 is SVGAGI. With V trimmed by 6 bases and J by 2 bases, 4 bases remained unmatched. The CDR3 is 14 residues long. The CDR3 sequence: CASRLADTYNEQFF. The CDR3 DNA follows: TGTGCCAGCAGGCTAGCGGACACCTACAATGAGCAGTTCTTC.

The chain uses TRBV6-5 and TRBJ1-1; D call uncertain. The V and J ends lost 5 bases and 3 bases respectively, with 10 bases between them. Germline-derived CDR1 and CDR2 are MNHEY and SVGAGI. The CDR3 is 13 amino acids. The CDR3 spells CASSNGLDTEAFF. The CDR3 bases are TGTGCCAGCAGTAACGGTTTAGACACTGAAGCTTTCTTT.

The V and J genes are TRBV6-1 and TRBJ1-1; D not resolved. This CDR3 contains 16 residues. Looked up from germline, CDR1 is MNHNS and CDR2 is SASEGT. With 0 bases removed from V and 0 bases from J, the gap between germline ends came to 11 bases. CDR3 bases: TGTGCCAGCAGTGAAGCCTCGGGAGTGATGAACACTGAAGCTTTCTTT. It translates to CASSEASGVMNTEAFF.

The chain is built from TRBV28 and TRBJ1-2, with 8 bases matching TRBD1. V trimming: 3 bases; J trimming: 3 bases; junction bases outside the gene matches: 6. This CDR3 is 15 amino acids long. CDR1 is MDHEN, CDR2 SYDVKM, per germline. CDR3 bases: TGTGCCAGCAGTTTCCAGGGGGCGAACGACTATGGCTACACCTTC. It translates to CASSFQGANDYGYTF.

The rearrangement uses TRBV5-4 and TRBJ2-7; tentatively, D is TRBD1 (6 bases). This CDR3 region has 13 residues. Trimming left V 7 bases short and J 2 bases short, with 13 bases between. Germline loops: CDR1 SGHNT, CDR2 YYREEE (reference sequence). The DNA for the CDR3 is TGTGCCAGCCGCCGGGACACCACCTACGAGCAGTACTTC. As protein: CASRRDTTYEQYF.

The rearrangement joins TRBV11-2 to TRBJ2-5; 7 nucleotides match TRBD1. V dropped 1 base and J dropped 4; count of bases not matched to a gene: 6. The CDR3 covers 15 residues. Germline CDR1 SGHAT, CDR2 FQNNGV. Written as DNA, the CDR3 is TGTGCCAGCAGCTTAGGAGGGGGCCAGGGAGAGACCCAGTACTTC. Translation gives CASSLGGGQGETQYF.

V is TRBV6-5 and J is TRBJ1-5, with 9 bases aligning to TRBD1. Trimming cost V 6 bases and J 6 bases; bases outside gene matches: 3. Germline V gene lookup returns CDR1 MNHEY and CDR2 SVGAGI. The length of the CDR3 is 13 residues. CDR3 region: CASSTGGGQPQHF. The CDR3 bases are TGTGCCAGCAGCACAGGGGGCGGTCAGCCCCAGCATTTT.

The rearrangement uses TRBV9 and TRBJ2-5, with D possibly matching TRBD2 (5 bases). Germline V gives CDR1 SGDLS, CDR2 YYNGEE. The CDR3 is 16 residues long. V was cut by 4 bases and J by 2 bases, with 18 bases left in between. In DNA form, the CDR3 reads TGTGCCAGCAGCCTACAAGACCGTCGGGGTCAAGAGACCCAGTACTTC. This sequence encodes CASSLQDRRGQETQYF.

The genes are TRBV28 and TRBJ1-2, with a tentative D call TRBD1 (5 bases). Germline V gene lookup returns CDR1 MDHEN and CDR2 SYDVKM. With 8 bases removed from V and 7 bases from J, the gap between germline ends came to 17 bases. The CDR3 sequence is 13 residues long. CDR3 nucleotides: TGTGCCAGCCTTGAGGCGGGGAGGGGTGGCTACACCTTC. The encoded protein is CASLEAGRGGYTF.

The J gene is TRBJ2-7, the V gene TRBV5-8, with unresolved D. This CDR3 is 16 amino acids long. V was cut by 4 bases and J by 2 bases, with 19 bases left in between. Germline CDR1 SGHTS, CDR2 YDEGEE. CDR3: CASSRWLQITAYEQYF. CDR3 nucleotides: TGTGCCAGCAGCCGGTGGTTACAGATTACTGCCTACGAGCAGTACTTC.

The chain joins TRBV27 to TRBJ1-2; 8 bases are shared with TRBD1. Per germline, CDR1 MNHEY and CDR2 SMNVEV (reference sequence). The CDR3 has 14 amino acids. With V trimmed by 3 bases and J by 8 bases, 8 bases remained unmatched. CDR3: CASSFYRTGKGYTF. CDR3 coding DNA: TGTGCCAGCAGTTTCTACCGGACAGGGAAGGGCTACACCTTC.

V is TRBV2 and J is TRBJ2-5; D uncertain. The V and J ends lost 10 bases and 0 bases respectively, with 9 bases between them. Germline V gene data show CDR1 as SNHLY and CDR2 as FYNNEI. The CDR3 consists of 12 residues. CDR3 nucleotides: TGTGCCACCGGAGAAGACCAAGAGACCCAGTACTTC. This encodes CATGEDQETQYF.

The rearrangement uses TRBV4-1 and TRBJ1-2; 8 bases fit TRBD1. V was clipped by 0 bases and J by 8 bases; unmatched bases: 8. Germline CDR1 reads MGHRA; CDR2 reads YSYEKL. This CDR3 contains 15 residues. CDR3 in amino acids: CASSQDPTGGRGYTF. The CDR3 bases are TGCGCCAGCAGCCAAGACCCTACAGGGGGTAGGGGCTACACCTTC.